A selection of T cell receptor beta chains follows, all from one sample in a study of blood T cell repertoires in COVID-19. Assay: immunoSEQ multiplex PCR; the TCRdb copy retains only in-frame clones and omits some. The table shows fewer than 250,000 clones, with roughly 90% occurring only once. The sample was peripheral blood. The receptor set was obtained from a man between 65 and 85 years old with acute or convalescent COVID-19. The conserved cysteine and the conserved F or W are not part of the CDR3 here.

j_call | v_call | cdr3_aa
TRBJ1-6 | TRBV6-6 | ASSPSRPTADSPLH
TRBJ1-1 | TRBV6-5 | ASRRQRTNTEAF
TRBJ2-1 | TRBV7-2 | ASSLEGRADEQF
TRBJ2-7 | TRBV3-1/TRBV3-2 | ASSPTSGRVSYEQY
TRBJ1-3 | TRBV3-1/TRBV3-2 | ASSGEERVTGNTIY
TRBJ1-1 | TRBV5-4 | ASSPDRINTEAF
TRBJ2-1 | TRBV18 | ASSLLSGDYNEQF
TRBJ1-5 | TRBV4-1 | ASSHRRDLGPQH
TRBJ2-3 | TRBV3-1/TRBV3-2 | ASSQDRTGKDTQY
TRBJ1-1 | TRBV6-5 | ASSAYTGGAEAF
TRBJ1-1 | TRBV9 | ASSAGTGTLNTEAF
TRBJ2-1 | TRBV11-2 | ANSFGLAGVNEQF
TRBJ2-2 | TRBV24-1 | ATSGDREAGELF
TRBJ1-5 | TRBV19 | ASSIDVGGYQPQH
TRBJ1-2 | TRBV28 | ASSSGQGGYGYT
TRBJ1-2 | TRBV7-4 | ASSFTGKNYGYT
TRBJ2-1 | TRBV10-3 | AIGGRQGGGSYNEQF
TRBJ1-1 | TRBV5-1 | ASSLEGGDTEAF
TRBJ2-3 | TRBV5-4 | ASSRSGRDVDTQY
TRBJ2-2 | TRBV19 | ASRGGSTGELF
TRBJ1-1 | TRBV7-6 | ASSSGGRSNTEAF